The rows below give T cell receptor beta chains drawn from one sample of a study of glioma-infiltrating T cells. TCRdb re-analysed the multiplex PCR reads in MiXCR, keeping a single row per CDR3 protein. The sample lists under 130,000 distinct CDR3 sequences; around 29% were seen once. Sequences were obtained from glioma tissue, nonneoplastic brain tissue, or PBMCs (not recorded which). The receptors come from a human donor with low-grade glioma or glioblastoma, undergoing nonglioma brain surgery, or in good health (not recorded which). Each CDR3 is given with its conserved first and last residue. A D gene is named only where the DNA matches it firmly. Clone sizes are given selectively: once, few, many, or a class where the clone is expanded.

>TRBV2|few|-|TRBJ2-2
TGTGCCAGTAAACAGTTAAACACCGGGGAGCTGTTTTTT
CASKQLNTGELFF
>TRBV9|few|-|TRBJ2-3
TGTGCCAGCAGCCCGACAGTAAATACGCAGTATTTT
CASSPTVNTQYF
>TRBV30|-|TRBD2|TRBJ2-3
TGTGCCTGGGTCAGAGCTAGCGGGGGAAGCACAGATACGCAGTATTTT
CAWVRASGGSTDTQYF
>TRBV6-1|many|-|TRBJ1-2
TGTGCCAGCAGTTCCCGACAGGCTGGCTACACCTTC
CASSSRQAGYTF
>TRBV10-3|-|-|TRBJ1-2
TGTGCCATCAGCTCCGACGAGGACTATGGCTACACCTTC
CAISSDEDYGYTF
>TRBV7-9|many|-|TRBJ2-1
TGTGCCAGCAGCTTTGAGGTCGGTCAGAATGAGCAGTTCTTC
CASSFEVGQNEQFF
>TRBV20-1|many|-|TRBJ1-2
TGCAGTCGCAGGGACACCCAACTCAACTATGGCTACACCTTC
CSRRDTQLNYGYTF
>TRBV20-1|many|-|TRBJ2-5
TGCAGTGCTAGAGATGGAAACAGCCCTCAAGAGACCCAGTACTTC
CSARDGNSPQETQYF
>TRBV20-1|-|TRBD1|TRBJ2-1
TGCAGTGCCCCCGGGACAGTAGATTGGCAGTTCTTC
CSAPGTVDWQFF
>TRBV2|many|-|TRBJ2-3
TGTGCCAGCACTGAGACCTTACTCGTTCCGCAGTATTTT
CASTETLLVPQYF